This T cell receptor (beta chain) derives from a study of cytomegalovirus exposure and HLA in healthy donors (dated by TCRdb to 2015 to 2018). With respect to the entire study: According to an earlier analysis of a few hundred of the donors, roughly 180 million T cells yielded 117 million unique TCR beta sequences and less than 300 Gb of sequence data. Roughly 5 DR-DQ haplotypes were treated as single units for association and clustering because of strong linkage in the cohort. An early release covering 500 to 750 HLA-typed donors comprised 250 to 350 gigabases of sequencing data and some 79 million unique TCR sequences. The study aimed to test whether cataloging public T cell receptors could reveal signatures of past pathogen exposure. Typing coverage differed by locus: A, B, C, DRB1 and DQB1 were typed in about 620-630 donors, DQA1 in approximately 520, DPA1 in over 600, and DPB1 in around 490. High-throughput TCR immunosequencing, statistical association of individual TCRs with disease status, and machine learning were combined to predict cytomegalovirus infection status. Of the roughly 400 genotyped donors, 81% were placed in the genetic ancestry cluster associated with self-reported Caucasian donors. In addition to the first cohort of 650 to 750 subjects, a separate validation cohort of 120 different subjects was used. Rather than drawing on any new phenotypic data, the later analysis identified candidate immune exposures from TCR beta sequences and the way those sequences occurred across donors. A later analysis re-examined previously published TCR beta repertoires from more than 650 donors and added high-resolution HLA genotyping to investigate patterns of TCR occurrence. In an earlier analysis of a few hundred of the donors, high-throughput TCR beta sequencing was used to judge whether each TCR beta V gene segment behaved as functional or pseudogenic. Among roughly 370 genotyped donors of the cohort, an average of around 240,000 unique TCR beta nucleotide sequences were sequenced per donor, roughly 18% of them non-productive. HLA typing covered class I and class II loci at four-digit resolution. All discovery cohort repertoires had been generated on a single sequencing platform. A later genetic analysis used genome-wide SNP genotypes for about three fifths of the 666 donors, treating that subset as a discovery cohort. Donor age, sex, ethnicity and CMV serostatus were collected together with the repertoire data. The T cell repertoires of around 730 subjects were profiled by immunosequencing and related to cytomegalovirus serostatus. Overall results and qualifications from the work: In a later analysis, HLA-associated TCR beta chains showed more clonal expansion and lower generation probabilities than non-associated chains that were equally common. This cohort had only TCR beta chains sequenced, and the lack of alpha or paired-chain data limited which features could be detected. In both the original and validation cohorts, the classifier was reported to diagnose cytomegalovirus status with high specificity and sensitivity. CMV serostatus was the only immune exposure information available for the cohort. In a later analysis, most CMV-associated TCR beta chains were found to appear HLA-restricted, with HLA associations seemingly driven largely by CMV exposure. Most TCR sequences were seen in very few donors, while some public TCRs were found in many individuals. In a later genetic analysis, fewer N-insertions in productive TCRs were reported among donors in an Asian-associated ancestry cluster than the roughly 710-donor mean. Roughly uniform sequencing depth across donors was assumed in presence/absence analyses, although this assumption may not hold. A further reported finding was that TCR beta sequences accurately predicted the HLA-A and HLA-B alleles for most subjects in the first cohort. The study gave a list of roughly 150 TCR beta chains associated with cytomegalovirus. Specific HLA alleles were associated with roughly 16,000 TCR beta sequences at a false discovery rate of 0.05 in a later analysis. The earlier analysis of around 600 of the donors excluded fewer than 20 rarely observed V segments, including chromosome 9 orphons, because counts were too low. Some IMGT-functional V segments, including TRBV6-2 and TRBV6-3, could not be distinguished by the 87-base-pair reads and were therefore excluded. In a later analysis, several top co-occurrence clusters were reported to appear linked to parvovirus B19, influenza, CMV and Epstein-Barr virus. Because HLA typing was missing for some donors at each locus, association tests included only the typed subset. In vitro tests confirmed that a few of the cytomegalovirus-associated TCR beta chains recognize cytomegalovirus antigens. Linkage disequilibrium might explain the correlated functional status among segregating V segments, but an unknown experimental factor could not be excluded. The sequencing pipeline was judged likely to have produced a cluster of highly shared sequence variants as a technical artifact. V-gene and J-gene trimming of TCR beta chains was associated with a missense DCLRE1C variant in a later genetic analysis, and the association was replicated in an independent cohort. In a later analysis, TCR association rates were found to vary across HLA loci, with the most associated TCRs seen for DRB1 alleles and the fewest for HLA-C alleles. When HLA alleles, especially DR and DQ, strongly co-occurred, TCR associations were difficult to assign to individual alleles. In an earlier analysis of 500 to 650 of the donors, most TCR beta V segments appeared in productive rearrangements about 87% or about 30% of the time, broadly matching IMGT annotations. The authors suggested that the approach could potentially be generalized to other disease states and immunological phenotypes.

On this clone itself: The specificity of this receptor is unknown. Qualities for individual bases were not recorded, and no much larger clone is one base off.

The library was produced with the immunoSEQ multiplex PCR assay. For the multiplex PCR, a mixture combining 60 forward primers for TCR Vbeta segments and 13 reverse primers for TCR Jbeta segments was used. A multiplex PCR assay on genomic DNA amplified the CDR3 region of rearranged TCR beta genes. Amplified TCR beta libraries were sequenced as 87-base-pair reads on the Illumina HiSeq System. On the authors' methods: A later analysis counted approximately 74 million unique TCR beta chains across the 600 to 850 repertoires, and some 11 million of these chains were shared by at least two donors. A nearest-neighbor algorithm error-corrected the raw reads and collapsed the reads into unique sequences, merging closely related sequences to remove PCR and sequencing errors. To assign V, D and J gene segments, CDR3 sequences were aligned to IMGT reference sequences. For a sequence to be retained, at least a six-nucleotide match to both a V gene segment and a J gene segment was required. A rearrangement counted as productive if the CDR3 had no stop codons and remained in frame with V and J, and every other rearrangement counted as non-productive. Following IMGT convention, CDR3 was defined as the stretch from the second conserved V-encoded cysteine up to the conserved J-encoded phenylalanine. The earlier analysis of 500 to 650 of the donors excluded any sequence lacking an unambiguous match to a single V gene segment. In an earlier analysis of approximately 550 of the donors, V segments were called functional above 56.7% productive rearrangements and were called segregating when the between-donor standard deviation exceeded 5%. A statistical classification framework was developed to diagnose cytomegalovirus status using the catalog of TCR beta chain sequences. In a later analysis, V and J genes were assigned by comparing TCR nucleotide sequences against IMGT/GENE-DB human TR gene sequences. A later analysis assigned CDR3 sequences and most-parsimonious VDJ recombination scenarios with the TCRdist pipeline. A later analysis defined each TCR beta chain by its CDR3 amino acid sequence plus V-gene family, and excluded reads lacking a unique V-gene family. As a way to deal with suspected cross-contamination and a sequencing artifact, a later analysis dropped hundreds of nucleotide sequences that were highly shared and had low generation probability. In a later analysis, a clonal expansion index was calculated for each public chain from normalized within-repertoire ranks of inferred template counts. In a later analysis, generation probabilities were computed using a VDJ recombination model fitted to out-of-frame rearrangements, and the results were checked against IGoR. In a later analysis, TCR-TCR, TCR-HLA and TCR-CMV co-occurrence was scored with hypergeometric tests, and a repertoire-size bias correction was applied to TCR pairs. In a later analysis, false discovery rates were estimated by permuting HLA or CMV assignments 20 times. In a later analysis, co-occurring TCRs were grouped with DBSCAN, and TCRdist sequence similarity was added when clustering was performed within HLA-allele-positive subsets. Repertoires with fewer than 30,000 or more than 120,000 public chains were left out of co-occurrence clustering, as were about 5 repertoires with anomalous nucleotide sharing. TCRdb took over this immuneACCESS table, retaining in-frame rearrangements with V and J assigned. Such tables are incomplete; in checked studies, under half of the missing clones stem from an unresolved V gene, and the remainder is unexplained. Clonal size and the V and J genes are those of that table, whereas D and trimming came from the DNA. The sample table lists more than 150,000 clones, around 82% of them with a count of one. Jointly, the top ten make up under 7.5% of the sample.

The CDR3 measures 15 amino acids from cysteine to phenylalanine. This entry keeps only the CDR3 DNA: 45 bases, framed from base 1. The germline V gene yields SGHTA for CDR1 and FQGNSA for CDR2. V is reduced by 3 bases and J by 5 bases, leaving a spacing of 15 bases between them. The cohort comprised around 690 healthy bone marrow donors. At the time of sampling, all cohort members were nominally healthy, though unrecorded immune exposures were likely present. The donor tested CMV seropositive and was one of the 289 seropositive cohort members. Each donor provided a peripheral blood sample, and peripheral blood mononuclear cells were used for TCR beta sequencing. Genomic DNA was extracted from the blood cell samples with the Qiagen DNeasy Blood Extraction Kit.

The chain couples TRBV7-2 to TRBJ2-3, with a tentative D gene TRBD1 over 6 matching bases. What was sequenced was PBMCs. This receptor was identified in a woman aged 50 to 60 in good health and CMV-seropositive. The DNA is as follows: TGTGCCAGCAGCTTGTCCCCAGCCAGGGGAGATACGCAGTATTTT. Its protein product is CASSLSPARGDTQYF.